The 18 T cell receptor beta chains listed next were all sequenced from one sample in a study of cytomegalovirus exposure and HLA in healthy donors. PCR used 60 Vbeta primers and 13 Jbeta primers. Using immunoSEQ multiplex PCR, the repertoire was profiled, and TCRdb retains in-frame clones only, with some absent. This table lists tens of thousands of clones. Sequencing used PBMCs. These receptors were taken from a female donor in good health and CMV-seropositive.

The V call is TRBV6-5, the J call TRBJ1-2, with D uncertain. From germline, CDR1 is MNHEY and CDR2 SVGAGI. The CDR3 is 11 amino acids. The V and J ends lost 6 bases and 1 base respectively, with 3 bases between them. CDR3 sequence (DNA): TGTGCCAGCAGCGGTAACTATGGCTACACCTTC. Translation gives CASSGNYGYTF.

This chain uses TRBV2 with TRBJ2-1, with 9 positions matching TRBD2. V shed 8 bases, J shed 6 bases, and the junction held 5 bases outside the gene matches. Germline V gives CDR1 SNHLY, CDR2 FYNNEI. The length of the CDR3 is 13 residues. CDR3 DNA: TGTGCCAGCTCGGAGCGGGAGGTCAATGAGCAGTTCTTC. Its translation: CASSEREVNEQFF.

The rearrangement joins TRBV5-1 to TRBJ1-2, with unresolved D. The V end was cut by 3 bases, the J end by 7 bases, with 16 bases between. The CDR3 has 14 residues. Germline assignment: CDR1 SGHRS and CDR2 YFSETQ. This CDR3 is CASSWELDGVGYTF. The DNA of the CDR3 is TGCGCCAGCAGCTGGGAGTTGGACGGCGTTGGCTACACCTTC.

The rearrangement uses TRBV5-4 and TRBJ2-3; D might be TRBD1 (5 bases). Germline-derived CDR1 and CDR2 are SGHNT and YYREEE (reference sequence). V dropped 0 bases and J dropped 2 bases, with 7 bases sitting between them. The CDR3 extends over 14 amino acids. This chain's CDR3 is CASSLDRNTDTQYF. For the CDR3, the DNA is TGTGCCAGCAGCTTGGACAGGAACACAGATACGCAGTATTTT.

The chain's CDR3 is CASREGAEQYF. The CDR3 DNA follows: TGTGCCAGCAGGGAAGGGGCCGAGCAGTACTTC. The chain links TRBV7-9 to TRBJ2-7; a possible D gene is TRBD1 (5 bases). Germline lookup yields CDR1 SEHNR and CDR2 FQNEAQ (reference sequence). The germline V and J ends were trimmed by 6 bases and 6 bases, with 9 bases remaining between them. The CDR3 covers 11 residues.

The chain is built from TRBV5-6 and TRBJ1-4, with a possible D match to TRBD1 (5 bases). The CDR3 runs to 14 residues. Trimming took off 0 bases at V and 8 bases at J, with 11 bases between the two ends. CDR1 is SGHDT, CDR2 YYEEEE, per germline. The CDR3 nucleotides are TGTGCCAGCAGCTTGGGACAGTCGGGCGAAAAACTGTTTTTT. Amino acids: CASSLGQSGEKLFF.

Comment on this clone: Other DNA variants within this sample encode the same CDR3. The chain links TRBV9 to TRBJ2-7; a weak D match, TRBD1 (5 bases). CDR3 length equals 14 residues. Germline V gene lookup returns CDR1 SGDLS and CDR2 YYNGEE. The ends were cut back, 0 bases at V and 2 bases at J, with 9 bases in the middle. CDR3 sequence (DNA): TGTGCCAGCAGCGTAGCAGGGAACGCCTACGAGCAGTACTTC. This translates into CASSVAGNAYEQYF.

The chain couples TRBV7-3 to TRBJ2-7; 7 bases map to TRBD2. CDR1 SGHTA and CDR2 FQGTGA come from the germline V gene. CDR3 length equals 15 residues. The junction had 7 bases not matched to a gene; V was cut back by 1 base and J by 4 bases. The CDR3 region is CASSLRAGRDYEQYF. The CDR3, as DNA: TGTGCCAGCAGCTTAAGAGCGGGGCGAGATTACGAGCAGTACTTC.

The chain's CDR3 is CASSFAGGGETQYF. For the CDR3, the DNA is TGCGCCAGCAGCTTCGCAGGGGGCGGGGAGACCCAGTACTTC. The genes are TRBV5-1 and TRBJ2-5; TRBD1 matches at 8 bases. The CDR3 runs to 14 residues. The germline V gene has CDR1 SGHRS and CDR2 YFSETQ. Trimming cost V 2 bases and J 5 bases; bases outside gene matches: 5.

CDR3 loop: CASSLVQGQGYEQYF. The CDR3 bases are TGTGCCAGCAGCTTAGTTCAGGGACAGGGCTACGAGCAGTACTTC. J is TRBJ2-7 and V is TRBV7-3; 9 bases agree with TRBD1. The germline V gene encodes CDR1 SGHTA and CDR2 FQGTGA. The CDR3 covers 15 residues. The trim removed 2 bases at V and 3 bases at J, leaving 5 bases unmatched.

The rearrangement uses TRBV18 and TRBJ1-1; 11 bases match TRBD1. The ends lost 6 bases at V and 7 bases at J; junction bases unmatched: 4. Germline-derived CDR1 and CDR2 are KGHSH and LQKENI. This CDR3 spans 13 amino acids. CDR3 bases: TGTGCCAGCTCGCCGGGACAGGGGGATGAAGCTTTCTTT. Residues: CASSPGQGDEAFF. Full variable domain (remainder filled in from reference TRBV18 and TRBJ1-1): NAGVMQNPRHLVRRRGQEARLRCSPMKGHSHVYWYRQLPEEGLKFMVYLQKENIIDESGMPKERFSAEFPKEGPSILRIQQVVRGDSAAYFCASSPGQGDEAFFGQGTRLTVV.

This sequence joins TRBV4-3 and TRBJ2-3, with D possibly TRBD2 on 6 matching bases. V was cut by 0 bases and J by 6 bases, with 13 bases left in between. Germline V gene data show CDR1 as LGHNA and CDR2 as YSLEER. The length of the CDR3 is 15 residues. The CDR3 DNA follows: TGCGCCAGCAGCCAAGATCTCCCAGGGAGGGATACGCAGTATTTT. Its translation is CASSQDLPGRDTQYF.

The V call is TRBV27, the J call TRBJ1-4; no clear D. CDR1 and CDR2 from the germline V gene are MNHEY and SMNVEV (reference sequence). This CDR3 spans 18 amino acids. Trimming took 5 bases from V and 0 from J, leaving 19 bases between them. The CDR3 sequence: CASSLNGISYATNEKLFF. The CDR3 coding sequence is TGTGCCAGCAGTCTCAACGGGATTTCTTATGCAACTAATGAAAAACTGTTTTTT.

The chain has TRBV18 and TRBJ2-7, with 7 bases lining up with TRBD1. The germline gives CDR1 KGHSH, CDR2 LQKENI. Unmatched junction bases numbered 3, after V lost 0 bases and J lost 4 bases. The CDR3 runs to 14 residues. The CDR3 loop is CASSPPGGLYEQYF. The CDR3 DNA is TGTGCCAGCTCACCACCAGGGGGCCTTTACGAGCAGTACTTC.

With regard to this clone: Germline is not matched at one junction end, which may reflect a read error. The sample has other DNA sequences that encode this CDR3 too. V usage is TRBV7-2 and J usage is TRBJ1-6; maybe TRBD1 (6 bases). CDR1 is SGHTA, CDR2 FQGNSA, per germline. This CDR3 is built from 14 residues. Written as DNA, the CDR3 is TGTGCCAGCAGTGTTTCAGGGGTGGCGTCACCCCTACACTTT. Translation gives CASSVSGVASPLHF. Combining the CDR3 with reference TRBV7-2 and TRBJ1-6 gives the whole variable domain GAGVSQSPSNKVTEKGKDVELRCDPISGHTALYWYRQSLGQGLEFLIYFQGNSAPDKSGLPSDRFSAERTGGSVSTLTIQRTQQEDSAVYLCASSVSGVASPLHFGNGTRLTVT.

The chain recombines TRBV29-1 with TRBJ1-1; 8 bases align to TRBD1. Per the germline V gene, CDR1 is SQVTM and CDR2 is ANQGSEA. V was clipped by 1 base and J by 8 bases; unmatched bases: 0. CDR3 size: 11 residues. The CDR3 protein is CSVEGDREAFF. The CDR3 DNA is TGCAGCGTTGAAGGGGACAGGGAAGCTTTCTTT. Looking up the rest from reference TRBV29-1 and TRBJ1-1 gives the full variable domain: SAVISQKPSRDICQRGTSLTIQCQVDSQVTMMFWYRQQPGQSLTLIATANQGSEATYESGFVIDKFPISRPNLTFSTLTVSNMSPEDSSIYLCSVEGDREAFFGQGTRLTVV.

The chain couples TRBV27 to TRBJ1-1; D is unresolved. Germline assignment: CDR1 MNHEY and CDR2 SMNVEV (reference sequence). The V end lost 3 bases, the J end lost 0 bases, and 8 bases lay between the germline ends. The CDR3 runs 14 residues. The CDR3 protein is CASSLVSVNTEAFF. The CDR3 nucleotides are TGTGCCAGCAGTTTGGTGTCAGTGAACACTGAAGCTTTCTTT.

The J gene is TRBJ2-3, the V gene TRBV11-3; TRBD2 agrees at 12 bases. Germline CDR1 SGHNT, CDR2 YENEEA. V lost 2 bases and J lost 6; bases outside the gene matches: 3. The CDR3 contains 15 residues. The CDR3 DNA sequence: TGTGCCAGCAGCTTAAGGACTAGCGGGGCGGATACGCAGTATTTT. Translated: CASSLRTSGADTQYF.